These T cell receptor beta chains were read from a single sample in a study of shared clonotypes between healthy human individuals. Clones were sequenced by immunoSEQ multiplex PCR, and TCRdb holds only the in-frame ones, with some missing. Of more than 550,000 clones listed, around 90% are singletons. The sequenced material came from naive CD8+ T cells sorted from blood. These receptor sequences come from a man aged 25-45 years in good health. Both conserved end residues are part of each CDR3.

V,length,J,CDR3
TRBV29-1,13,TRBJ2-7,CSVRTGKTYEQYF
TRBV5-4,16,TRBJ2-2,CASSLEESPNTGELFF
TRBV25-1,13,TRBJ2-5,CASTAGTSETQYF
TRBV14,12,TRBJ2-1,CASSELNNEQFF
TRBV7-9,16,TRBJ2-6,CASSLGQGAGANVLTF
TRBV6-5,12,TRBJ2-1,CASRSGANEQFF
TRBV7-9,11,TRBJ2-5,CASSSRETQYF
TRBV18,14,TRBJ2-1,CASSLAGGDNEQFF
TRBV5-4,13,TRBJ2-7,CASSFGRTSEQYF
TRBV7-7,15,TRBJ2-2,CASSLVGAGTGELFF
TRBV15,13,TRBJ2-7,CATARGPLYEQYF
TRBV9,18,TRBJ2-1,CASSHPSPGAISYNEQFF
TRBV6-6,14,TRBJ2-1,CASSYSGRVNEQFF
TRBV4-2,15,TRBJ2-3,CASSRNRGSTDTQYF
TRBV12-5,16,TRBJ2-3,CASALRGQRGGDTQYF
TRBV4-3,15,TRBJ1-5,CASSQDRRGNQPQHF
TRBV11-1,14,TRBJ1-3,CASSLSQSGNTIYF
TRBV27,17,TRBJ1-5,CASSDRPPPASNQPQHF
TRBV9,13,TRBJ1-3,CASTGNPGNTIYF
TRBV4-3,15,TRBJ2-2,CASSQGAGATGELFF
TRBV5-4,16,TRBJ2-3,CASSGGVSGRIDTQYF
TRBV7-9,13,TRBJ2-5,CASSLAPQETQYF
TRBV18,17,TRBJ1-1,CASSPPFRGRGSTEAFF
TRBV5-5,16,TRBJ2-1,CASSRGTSGRLNEQFF
TRBV28,15,TRBJ2-2,CASSFRGGYTGELFF
TRBV13,15,TRBJ2-1,CASSSQSTGVEEQFF
TRBV7-2,14,TRBJ2-7,CASSPIVPDYEQYF
TRBV10-2,14,TRBJ2-1,CASRSGSGSNEQFF
TRBV27,15,TRBJ2-1,CASSLWSGSYNEQFF
TRBV25-1,15,TRBJ2-7,CASSEWTGGDYEQYF
TRBV6-1,14,TRBJ1-2,CASSEWDSNYGYTF
TRBV9,20,TRBJ2-2,CASSVDSRAESYLNTGELFF
TRBV7-7,13,TRBJ2-1,CASSLYWQDEQFF
TRBV18,14,TRBJ1-4,CASSDGTGVEKLFF
TRBV5-1,13,TRBJ2-7,CASSLIGRDEQYF
TRBV6-5,13,TRBJ2-7,CASGQREFYEQYF
TRBV27,15,TRBJ2-7,CASSTHRDPSYEQYF
TRBV5-1,13,TRBJ1-2,CASSLENFYGYTF
TRBV5-1,16,TRBJ2-7,CASSLDGRAPDREQYF
TRBV7-2,15,TRBJ1-4,CASSLVGGINEKLFF